The present TCR beta chain was sequenced within a study of cytomegalovirus exposure and HLA in healthy donors. Overall study: As released early, the data held 65 million to 90 million unique TCRs from HLA-typed donors.

Findings of the study overall: While the bulk of TCR sequences proved rare, some public TCRs turned up in many donors. Several of the most significant clusters appeared, in a later analysis, to be linked to common viral pathogens.

13 Jbeta primers and 60 Vbeta primers were used for the PCR. The assay was immunoSEQ multiplex PCR, and TCRdb's table has in-frame clones only and misses some. The sample includes roughly 190,000 clones, roughly 72% seen only once; the top ten take about 2%. Trimming pared 2 bases from V and 1 base from J, leaving 10 bases between. The CDR3 covers 15 residues. Germline CDR1 and CDR2: SGHRS and YFSETQ. As concerns this clone: Its antigen remains unknown.

The chain is built from TRBV5-1 and TRBJ2-1; D is uncertain. The origin of this receptor is a woman aged 25 to 39 in good health and CMV-seropositive. Material: PBMCs. The DNA of the CDR3 is TGCGCCAGCAGCTTTTCCCAGGTATCCTACAATGAGCAGTTCTTC. Protein: CASSFSQVSYNEQFF. The complete variable domain, with remaining parts taken from reference TRBV5-1 and TRBJ2-1, reads KAGVTQTPRYLIKTRGQQVTLSCSPISGHRSVSWYQQTPGQGLQFLFEYFSETQRNKGNFPGRFSGRQFSNSRSEMNVSTLELGDSALYLCASSFSQVSYNEQFFGPGTRLTVL.